The clone carrying this TCR beta chain was recorded many times. What it recognizes is unknown. The V end lost 1 base, the J end lost 6 bases, and 12 bases lay between the germline ends. Germline loops: CDR1 SEHNR, CDR2 FQNEAQ (reference sequence). The CDR3 extends over 14 amino acids. These data are taken from a study of CD8+CD57+ T cells in acquired aplastic anemia. Study context: The study obtained an average of 3.2 ug of DNA from sorted CD4+ and CD8+ cells.

Study conclusions and caveats: Controls and patients did not differ significantly in CD8+ Simpson's diversity. Sharing between patients and controls was observed for some 27 CD8+ CDR3 sequences.

It was genomic DNA that served as the template for profiling TCR beta VDJ and CDR3. TCRdb re-derived calls from the reads in MiXCR, one entry per CDR3 protein. This table has roughly 86,000 distinct CDR3 sequences, about 45% appearing once. This TCR came from a human donor in good health, serving as a control. Sequenced input: sorted CD4+, CD8+, or CD8+CD57+ T cells (not recorded which) from PBMCs. J is TRBJ1-1 and V is TRBV7-9; D remains unclear. The CDR3 region is CASSLVKGGAEAFF. The CDR3 DNA is TGTGCCAGCAGCTTAGTAAAGGGTGGGGCTGAAGCTTTCTTT.